The rows below give T cell receptor beta chains drawn from one sample of a study of cytomegalovirus exposure and HLA in healthy donors. Method: immunoSEQ multiplex PCR; TCRdb's copy keeps in-frame clones and lacks some. In the table there are around 200,000 clones, around nine tenths of which are singletons. What was sequenced was PBMCs. These TCRs come from a woman aged 18 to 35 in good health and CMV-seronegative. The CDR3 runs from the conserved cysteine through the conserved F or W. The D gene is left open where the match is weak. A clone size is listed for some rows: how often the clone was seen (once, few, many), or a class if it is expanded.

v_gene: TRBV5-5; abundance: NA; d_gene: TRBD1; j_gene: TRBJ1-2; CDR3nt: TGTGCCAGCAGCTGGACAGGGTCGAACTATGGCTACACCTTC; CDR3aa: CASSWTGSNYGYTF
v_gene: TRBV5-1; abundance: NA; d_gene: NA; j_gene: TRBJ1-1; CDR3nt: TGCGCCAGCAGCTTGGCGGGGTATACTGAAGCTTTCTTT; CDR3aa: CASSLAGYTEAFF
v_gene: TRBV4-3; abundance: NA; d_gene: TRBD1; j_gene: TRBJ2-1; CDR3nt: TGCGCCAGCAGCCAAGAGGTTACAGGGGGCTACAATGAGCAGTTCTTC; CDR3aa: CASSQEVTGGYNEQFF
v_gene: TRBV21-1; abundance: NA; d_gene: NA; j_gene: TRBJ2-2; CDR3nt: TGTGCCAGCAGCAAGGGACTTCTTCACACCGGGGAGCTGTTTTTT; CDR3aa: CASSKGLLHTGELFF
v_gene: TRBV7-2; abundance: NA; d_gene: NA; j_gene: TRBJ2-7; CDR3nt: TGTGCCAGCAGCTTAATTAGGGACACCTACGAGCAGTACTTC; CDR3aa: CASSLIRDTYEQYF
v_gene: TRBV27; abundance: NA; d_gene: TRBD1; j_gene: TRBJ1-1; CDR3nt: TGTGCCAGCAGTTGGGGTAGGTTCAACAGGGGAACTTTGAACACTGAAGCTTTCTTT; CDR3aa: CASSWGRFNRGTLNTEAFF
v_gene: TRBV7-9; abundance: NA; d_gene: TRBD2; j_gene: TRBJ2-1; CDR3nt: TGTGCCAGTAGCGGGAGCAGTATGGATGAGCAGTTCTTC; CDR3aa: CASSGSSMDEQFF
v_gene: TRBV12-5; abundance: NA; d_gene: NA; j_gene: TRBJ2-2; CDR3nt: TGTGCTAGTGGTTACCCCGCCGGCGGAAACGAATACGCGAACACCGGGGAGCTGTTTTTT; CDR3aa: CASGYPAGGNEYANTGELFF
v_gene: TRBV9; abundance: NA; d_gene: TRBD2; j_gene: TRBJ2-5; CDR3nt: TGTGCCAGCAGCGGATTAGCGGGGGGGAACCAAGAGACCCAGTACTTC; CDR3aa: CASSGLAGGNQETQYF
v_gene: TRBV5-4; abundance: NA; d_gene: NA; j_gene: TRBJ1-3; CDR3nt: TGTGCCAGCAGCTTGGCCAATCCGGGATCCACCATATATTTT; CDR3aa: CASSLANPGSTIYF
v_gene: TRBV30; abundance: NA; d_gene: NA; j_gene: TRBJ2-7; CDR3nt: TGTGCCTGGAGTGCTCAGCGGGCCTACGAGCAGTACTTC; CDR3aa: CAWSAQRAYEQYF
v_gene: TRBV4-1; abundance: NA; d_gene: NA; j_gene: TRBJ1-1; CDR3nt: TGCGCCAGCAGCCAAGGCCTGACACAGGCGAACACTGAAGCTTTCTTT; CDR3aa: CASSQGLTQANTEAFF
v_gene: TRBV5-1; abundance: once; d_gene: TRBD1; j_gene: TRBJ2-1; CDR3nt: TGCGCCAGCAGCTCCCTCCCTTCGGGACAGCAGTACAATGAGCAGTTCTTC; CDR3aa: CASSSLPSGQQYNEQFF
v_gene: TRBV7-9; abundance: NA; d_gene: TRBD1; j_gene: TRBJ1-1; CDR3nt: TGTGCCAGCAGCCAAAGACAGGGAGACACTGAAGCTTTCTTT; CDR3aa: CASSQRQGDTEAFF
v_gene: TRBV18; abundance: NA; d_gene: NA; j_gene: TRBJ1-5; CDR3nt: TGTGCCAGCTCACCACTCGCGGAGCAGCCCCAGCATTTT; CDR3aa: CASSPLAEQPQHF
v_gene: TRBV5-5; abundance: NA; d_gene: NA; j_gene: TRBJ1-1; CDR3nt: TGTGCCAGCAGCCGGACTGTGAACACTGAAGCTTTCTTT; CDR3aa: CASSRTVNTEAFF
v_gene: TRBV19; abundance: NA; d_gene: NA; j_gene: TRBJ2-1; CDR3nt: TGTGCCAGTATAATGACAGGAGGATCCAATGAGCAGTTCTTC; CDR3aa: CASIMTGGSNEQFF
v_gene: TRBV6-1; abundance: NA; d_gene: NA; j_gene: TRBJ2-2; CDR3nt: TGTGCCAGCAGTGTCATGGGCGGGGTAGCCGGGGAGCTGTTTTTT; CDR3aa: CASSVMGGVAGELFF
v_gene: TRBV6-5; abundance: NA; d_gene: NA; j_gene: TRBJ1-4; CDR3nt: TGTGCCACCAAGGGGGATAATGGAATTGAAAAACTGTTTTTT; CDR3aa: CATKGDNGIEKLFF
v_gene: TRBV7-7; abundance: NA; d_gene: TRBD1; j_gene: TRBJ2-2; CDR3nt: TGTGCCAGCAGCCGGGGACAGGGGGCGACTGGGGAGCTGTTTTTT; CDR3aa: CASSRGQGATGELFF
v_gene: TRBV27; abundance: few; d_gene: TRBD2; j_gene: TRBJ2-5; CDR3nt: TGTGCCAGCAGCTCAGCGGGGGGCTTAGAGACCCAGTACTTC; CDR3aa: CASSSAGGLETQYF
v_gene: TRBV5-1; abundance: NA; d_gene: NA; j_gene: TRBJ2-3; CDR3nt: TGCGCCAGCAGCTTGGCCGGGACAAGATTCACAGATACGCAGTATTTT; CDR3aa: CASSLAGTRFTDTQYF
v_gene: TRBV9; abundance: NA; d_gene: NA; j_gene: TRBJ2-1; CDR3nt: TGTGCCAGCAGCCCACTCGGAGGATCCTACAATGAGCAGTTCTTC; CDR3aa: CASSPLGGSYNEQFF
v_gene: TRBV9; abundance: NA; d_gene: TRBD2; j_gene: TRBJ2-1; CDR3nt: TGTGCCAGCAGCGTAGGCATAGCGGGAGGAGTTGGGGGCGGCAATGAGCAGTTCTTC; CDR3aa: CASSVGIAGGVGGGNEQFF
v_gene: TRBV10-3; abundance: NA; d_gene: NA; j_gene: TRBJ2-6; CDR3nt: TGTGCCATCAGTGAACAGGGCGCTGGGGCCAACGTCCTGACTTTC; CDR3aa: CAISEQGAGANVLTF
v_gene: TRBV21-1; abundance: NA; d_gene: NA; j_gene: TRBJ2-5; CDR3nt: TGTGCCAGCAGCCCTAGGAAAGGCACACCCGAGGGAGAGACCCAGTACTTC; CDR3aa: CASSPRKGTPEGETQYF
v_gene: TRBV5-4; abundance: few; d_gene: TRBD1; j_gene: TRBJ2-2; CDR3nt: TGTGCCAGCAGCTTGGACAGGGGGAACACCGGGGAGCTGTTTTTT; CDR3aa: CASSLDRGNTGELFF
v_gene: TRBV30; abundance: NA; d_gene: NA; j_gene: TRBJ2-2; CDR3nt: TGTGCCTGGGGGACCTACGGGGGCACCGGGGAGCTGTTTTTT; CDR3aa: CAWGTYGGTGELFF
v_gene: TRBV5-4; abundance: NA; d_gene: NA; j_gene: TRBJ2-1; CDR3nt: TGTGCCAGCAGTCAGGGGCCGTCGGATTCGAATGAGCAGTTCTTC; CDR3aa: CASSQGPSDSNEQFF
v_gene: TRBV5-1; abundance: NA; d_gene: NA; j_gene: TRBJ2-7; CDR3nt: TGCGCCAGCAGTCGGCTCGAGGGGAGGAACGAGCAGTACTTC; CDR3aa: CASSRLEGRNEQYF
v_gene: TRBV28; abundance: NA; d_gene: NA; j_gene: TRBJ1-1; CDR3nt: TGTGCCAGCACCACAGACACTGAAGCTTTCTTT; CDR3aa: CASTTDTEAFF
v_gene: TRBV16; abundance: once; d_gene: NA; j_gene: TRBJ2-5; CDR3nt: TGTGCCAGCAGCGAGGGTCAGTTTGTCCGTTACTACTTC; CDR3aa: CASSEGQFVRYYF
v_gene: TRBV4-3; abundance: NA; d_gene: TRBD2; j_gene: TRBJ2-7; CDR3nt: TGCGCCAGCAGCCAAGATAGCACTAGCGGGAGCTACGAGCAGTACTTC; CDR3aa: CASSQDSTSGSYEQYF
v_gene: TRBV19; abundance: few; d_gene: NA; j_gene: TRBJ2-1; CDR3nt: TGTGCCAGTAGTATAGCTGCGGGACTTCTCGGGAATGAGCAGTTCTTC; CDR3aa: CASSIAAGLLGNEQFF
v_gene: TRBV5-1; abundance: NA; d_gene: TRBD1; j_gene: TRBJ2-7; CDR3nt: TGCGCCAGCAGATTGAATGAACAGGGGAGAGGTCGCGAGCAGTACTTC; CDR3aa: CASRLNEQGRGREQYF
v_gene: TRBV5-1; abundance: NA; d_gene: TRBD2; j_gene: TRBJ2-1; CDR3nt: TGCGCCAGCAGCCTTGTAGCGGGGGGAGGCCACAATGAGCAGTTCTTC; CDR3aa: CASSLVAGGGHNEQFF